Below, 3 T cell receptor beta chains from the same sample are listed, as sequenced in a study of blood T cell repertoires in COVID-19 (TCRdb year 2020). The library was prepared using the immunoSEQ multiplex PCR assay. As stored in TCRdb, this immuneACCESS dataset retains in-frame rearrangements with V and J assigned. A fraction of the clones does not appear; measured against another copy, unresolved V genes explain less than half of the discrepancy, and the remainder lacks a known reason. Here the sample has some 110,000 clones; about nine tenths occur a single time. Of the sample, 1.8% falls within the top ten clones. Input material: peripheral blood. The receptors shown here come from a human donor with active COVID-19. The donor label of this sample is uncertain.

The chain has TRBV2 and TRBJ2-2; tentatively, D is TRBD2 (6 bases). V was shortened by 3 bases and J by 6 bases, with 11 bases between the two germline ends. The CDR3 length is 14 residues. CDR1 and CDR2 from the germline V gene are SNHLY and FYNNEI. CDR3 in DNA: TGTGCCAGCAGTGAGACTATAGCGGCCGGGGAGCTGTTTTTT. It codes for CASSETIAAGELFF.

The rearrangement links TRBV19 to TRBJ1-1; TRBD1 matches at 8 bases. This CDR3 is 14 amino acids long. V trimming: 6 bases; J trimming: 2 bases; junction bases outside the gene matches: 5. Germline V gives CDR1 LNHDA, CDR2 SQIVND (reference sequence). The CDR3 is CASSHDRGNTEAFF. The CDR3 nucleotides are TGTGCCAGTAGCCACGACAGGGGTAACACTGAAGCTTTCTTT.

This clone has a single count. CDR3 nucleotides: TGTGCCAGCAGCTCGGGACTAGCGTACGAGACCCAGTACTTC. Translation: CASSSGLAYETQYF. This chain uses TRBV7-2 with TRBJ2-5, with 10 positions matching TRBD2. The V gene's germline CDR1 is SGHTA and CDR2 FQGNSA. The CDR3 contains 14 residues. The V and J ends lost 4 bases and 5 bases, in that order; junction bases with no gene match: 4. The full variable domain, rest sourced from reference TRBV7-2 and TRBJ2-5, is GAGVSQSPSNKVTEKGKDVELRCDPISGHTALYWYRQSLGQGLEFLIYFQGNSAPDKSGLPSDRFSAERTGGSVSTLTIQRTQQEDSAVYLCASSSGLAYETQYFGPGTRLLVL.